The rows below give T cell receptor beta chains drawn from one sample of a study of blood T cells in healthy people across ages. Each CDR3 protein gets one entry after TCRdb re-called the 5' RACE reads with MiXCR. The sample lists just over 800,000 distinct CDR3 sequences, 62% occurring once. The specimen sequenced was blood. Receptors originate from a man in his thirties or forties in good health. The CDR3 runs from the conserved cysteine through the conserved F or W. A D gene is named only where the DNA matches it firmly. The size field is filled for only some rows; it gives once, few, many or a size class.

V gene	clone size	J gene	D gene	CDR3 DNA	CDR3 protein
TRBV18	NA	TRBJ2-7	NA	TGTGCCAGCTCATCAACCCGGGACGGAGCCTACGAGCAGTACTTC	CASSSTRDGAYEQYF
TRBV6-2/TRBV6-3	once	TRBJ2-3	NA	TGTGCCAGCAATAAGCCGACTAGCACAGATACGCAGTATTTT	CASNKPTSTDTQYF
TRBV7-9	NA	TRBJ2-1	TRBD2	TGTACCAGCAGCGTTAGCGGGGCGGATGAGCAGTTCTTC	CTSSVSGADEQFF
TRBV7-9	NA	TRBJ2-1	TRBD1	TGTGCCAGCAGCTTAGTAGGGACAGGTACCTACAATGAGCAGTTCTTC	CASSLVGTGTYNEQFF
TRBV12-3/TRBV12-4	NA	TRBJ2-2	TRBD1	TGTGCCAGCAGTTTAGAGGGGGCTACCGGGGAGCTGTTTTTT	CASSLEGATGELFF
TRBV4-3	NA	TRBJ2-7	TRBD1	TGCGCCAGCAGCGAGGGGGCGAGGTACGAGCAGTACTTC	CASSEGARYEQYF
TRBV7-3	NA	TRBJ2-1	NA	TGTGCCAGCAGCTTCTCGACCGGGGCCCTCGACATTGATGAGCAGTTCTTC	CASSFSTGALDIDEQFF
TRBV7-9	NA	TRBJ1-2	NA	TGTGCCAGCAGCGTAATTGGGACACCTTATGGCTACACCTTC	CASSVIGTPYGYTF
TRBV10-3	NA	TRBJ1-5	NA	TGTGCCATCAGGGGGGACACTAAAAGCAATCAGCCCCAGCATTTT	CAIRGDTKSNQPQHF
TRBV20-1	NA	TRBJ2-7	TRBD2	TGCAGTGCTAGGACTAGCGGGGGGGAAGGCGAGCAGTACTTC	CSARTSGGEGEQYF
TRBV27	NA	TRBJ1-4	NA	TGTGCCAGCTCCAATGAGAGGGGACGCGAAAAACTGTTTTTT	CASSNERGREKLFF
TRBV6-2/TRBV6-3	NA	TRBJ2-3	NA	TGTGCCAGCAGTTATCCCTCTGAAGAGGACACAGATACGCAGTATTTT	CASSYPSEEDTDTQYF
TRBV20-1	NA	TRBJ1-1	NA	TGCAGTGCTAGAGATTTGAGGGGCGGGGTGAACACTGAAGCTTTCTTT	CSARDLRGGVNTEAFF
TRBV4-2	NA	TRBJ2-7	TRBD1	TGTGCCAGCAGCCACCCCGGGACAGTAGCCTACGAGCAGTACTTC	CASSHPGTVAYEQYF
TRBV28	NA	TRBJ1-1	NA	TGTGCCAGCAGATCCGCGACTGTAGCTTTCTTT	CASRSATVAFF
TRBV5-1	NA	TRBJ2-1	TRBD1	TGCGCCAGCAGCTCGGGGACAGGCGGCAGAGGCGAGCAGTTCTTC	CASSSGTGGRGEQFF
TRBV5-1	NA	TRBJ2-5	TRBD2	TGCGCCAGCAGCTTGGCGACTAGCGAAGAGACCCAGTACTTC	CASSLATSEETQYF
TRBV4-2	NA	TRBJ2-3	TRBD1	TGTGCCAGCAGCCCGGACAGGGGGAGCGCAGATACGCAGTATTTT	CASSPDRGSADTQYF
TRBV10-3	few	TRBJ2-7	NA	TGTGCCATCAGTGAGAAGGCGTACGAGCAGTACTTC	CAISEKAYEQYF
TRBV4-3	NA	TRBJ2-1	NA	TGCGCCAGCAGCGGGTTAGGGCAGGGCTACAATGAGCAGTTCTTC	CASSGLGQGYNEQFF
TRBV5-1	NA	TRBJ2-1	TRBD2	TGCGCCAGCAGCTTGGAAGGGCTAGCGGGGGTCCTTAGCTCCTACAATGAGCAGTTCTTC	CASSLEGLAGVLSSYNEQFF
TRBV18	NA	TRBJ2-1	NA	TGTGCCAGCTCATTCAGGGGTAATGAGCAGTTCTTC	CASSFRGNEQFF
TRBV6-2/TRBV6-3	NA	TRBJ2-5	NA	TGTGCCAGCAGCACAGATACAGGACTGAAGTACTTC	CASSTDTGLKYF
TRBV5-4	NA	TRBJ2-1	NA	TGTGCCAGGAGCTTGGATGGGGCAGGGTTCGACAATGAGCAGTTCTTC	CARSLDGAGFDNEQFF
TRBV9	NA	TRBJ2-7	TRBD2	TGTGCCAGCAGCGCCGCACTAGCGGGGGTATACGAGCAGTACTTC	CASSAALAGVYEQYF
TRBV7-2	few	TRBJ2-1	NA	TGTGCCAGCAGCTTAGCGATCCAGCTGTGGAACAATGAGCAGTTCTTC	CASSLAIQLWNNEQFF
TRBV28	once	TRBJ2-7	NA	TGTGCCAGCAGTTCCCAAGGGCGTGACAGCTCCTACGAGCAGTACTTC	CASSSQGRDSSYEQYF
TRBV4-3	NA	TRBJ2-1	TRBD2	TGCGCCAGCAGCCAACCGGGACTAGCGGGGCGGAGCTCCTACAATGAGCAGTTCTTC	CASSQPGLAGRSSYNEQFF
TRBV7-9	few	TRBJ1-5	NA	TGTGCCATCACGGGGGACGGCGGCGAGCATTTT	CAITGDGGEHF
TRBV4-1	NA	TRBJ2-7	NA	TGCGCCAGCAGCCGACTACAGGGCTACGAGCAGTACTTC	CASSRLQGYEQYF
TRBV29-1	few	TRBJ2-3	NA	TGCAGCGTTGAAAGCAGGGCCACAGATACGCAGTATTTT	CSVESRATDTQYF
TRBV29-1	NA	TRBJ1-1	NA	TGCAGCGCCGCCGGGGGCCCGAACACTGAAGCTTTCTTT	CSAAGGPNTEAFF
TRBV20-1	once	TRBJ2-7	TRBD2	TGCAGTGCTAGAGTACTAGCGGGGGGCTACGAGCAGTACTTC	CSARVLAGGYEQYF
TRBV25-1	NA	TRBJ1-6	NA	TGTGCCAGCACCGCCCTTGGCTCACCCCTCCACTTT	CASTALGSPLHF
TRBV3-1	few	TRBJ2-5	TRBD2	TGTGCCAGCAGCCAAGATCCGGGACTACAGACCCAGTACTTC	CASSQDPGLQTQYF
TRBV15	NA	TRBJ2-7	NA	TGTGCCACCAGCAGAGTGGGATCACGCTCCTACGAGCAGTACTTC	CATSRVGSRSYEQYF
TRBV5-1	NA	TRBJ2-2	TRBD1	TGCGCCAGCAGCTTGGTCACAGGGGGCACGACCGGGGAGCTGTTTTTT	CASSLVTGGTTGELFF
TRBV7-2	few	TRBJ2-7	NA	TGTGCCAGCAGCAGCTGGAACTCCTACGAGCAGTACTTC	CASSSWNSYEQYF
TRBV5-8	NA	TRBJ1-2	NA	TGTGCCAGCAGCTTGATGCCCCACAGGGAAAAGGTTGGCTACACCTTC	CASSLMPHREKVGYTF
TRBV7-2	NA	TRBJ2-7	NA	TGTGCCAGCAGCGACGGGACACCCTTCTCCTACGAGCAGTACTTC	CASSDGTPFSYEQYF